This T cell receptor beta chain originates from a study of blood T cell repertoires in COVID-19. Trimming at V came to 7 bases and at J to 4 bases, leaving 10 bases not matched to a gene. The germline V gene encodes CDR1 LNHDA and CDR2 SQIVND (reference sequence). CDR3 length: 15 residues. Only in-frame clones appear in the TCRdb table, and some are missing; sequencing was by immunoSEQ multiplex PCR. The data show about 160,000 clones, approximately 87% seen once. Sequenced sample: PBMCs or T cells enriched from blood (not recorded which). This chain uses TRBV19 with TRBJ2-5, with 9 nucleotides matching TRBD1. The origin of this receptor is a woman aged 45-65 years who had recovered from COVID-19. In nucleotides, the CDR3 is TGTGCCAGTAAGGACGGGACAGGGTTTGGAGAGACCCAGTACTTC. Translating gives CASKDGTGFGETQYF.